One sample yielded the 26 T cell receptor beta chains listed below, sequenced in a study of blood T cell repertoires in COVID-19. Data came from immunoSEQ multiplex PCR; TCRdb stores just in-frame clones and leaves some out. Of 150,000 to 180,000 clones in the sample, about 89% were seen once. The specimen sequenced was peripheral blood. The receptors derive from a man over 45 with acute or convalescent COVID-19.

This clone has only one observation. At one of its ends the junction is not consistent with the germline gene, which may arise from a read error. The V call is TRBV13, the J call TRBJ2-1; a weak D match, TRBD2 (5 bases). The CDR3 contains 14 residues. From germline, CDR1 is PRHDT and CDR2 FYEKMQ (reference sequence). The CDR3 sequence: CASSVGRRYNEQFF. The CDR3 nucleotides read TGTGCCAGCAGCGTAGGTAGGAGGTACAATGAGCAGTTCTTC.

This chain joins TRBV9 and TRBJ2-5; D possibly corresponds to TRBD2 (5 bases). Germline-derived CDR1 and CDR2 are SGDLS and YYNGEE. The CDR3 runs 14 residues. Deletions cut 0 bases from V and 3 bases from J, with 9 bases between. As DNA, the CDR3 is TGTGCCAGCAGCGTAGGGTTTAGCGAAGAGACCCAGTACTTC. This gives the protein CASSVGFSEETQYF.

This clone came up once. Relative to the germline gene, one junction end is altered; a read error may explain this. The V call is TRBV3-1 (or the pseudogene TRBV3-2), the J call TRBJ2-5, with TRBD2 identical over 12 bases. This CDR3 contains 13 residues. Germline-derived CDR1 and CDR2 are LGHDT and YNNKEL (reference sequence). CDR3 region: CASSQGTSGAENF. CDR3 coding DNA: TGTGCCAGCAGCCAAGGGACTAGCGGGGCCGAAAACTTC.

The CDR3 spells CASSSMADRPNSPLHF. The CDR3 DNA sequence: TGTGCCAGCAGTTCAATGGCGGACAGACCAAATTCACCCCTCCACTTT. The chain has TRBV6-2 or TRBV6-3 and TRBJ1-6; D might be TRBD1 (6 bases). In germline, CDR1 is MNHEY, CDR2 SVGEGT. Trimming took 4 bases from V and 7 from J, leaving 17 bases between them. CDR3 length: 16 amino acids.

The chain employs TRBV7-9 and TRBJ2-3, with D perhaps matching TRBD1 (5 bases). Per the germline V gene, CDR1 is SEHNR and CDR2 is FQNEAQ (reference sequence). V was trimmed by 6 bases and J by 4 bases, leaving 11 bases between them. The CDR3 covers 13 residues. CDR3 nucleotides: TGTGCCAGCAGGGGCAGGGCCCCAGATACGCAGTATTTT. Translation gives CASRGRAPDTQYF. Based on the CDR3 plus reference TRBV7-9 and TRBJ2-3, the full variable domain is DTGVSQNPRHKITKRGQNVTFRCDPISEHNRLYWYRQTLGQGPEFLTYFQNEAQLEKSRLLSDRFSAERPKGSFSTLEIQRTEQGDSAMYLCASRGRAPDTQYFGPGTRLTVL.

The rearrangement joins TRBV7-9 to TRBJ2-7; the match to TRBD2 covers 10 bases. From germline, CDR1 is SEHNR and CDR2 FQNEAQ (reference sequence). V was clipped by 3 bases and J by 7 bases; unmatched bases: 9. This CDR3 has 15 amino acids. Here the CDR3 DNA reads TGTGCCAGCAGCTTGGTCACTAGCGGGACGAGGGAGCAGTACTTC. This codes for CASSLVTSGTREQYF.

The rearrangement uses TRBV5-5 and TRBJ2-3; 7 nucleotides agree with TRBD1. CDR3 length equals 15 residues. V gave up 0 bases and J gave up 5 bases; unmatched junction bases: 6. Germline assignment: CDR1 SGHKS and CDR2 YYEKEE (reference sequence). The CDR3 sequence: CASSLVVQGIDTQYF. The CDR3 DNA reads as TGTGCCAGCAGCTTGGTAGTACAGGGGATAGATACGCAGTATTTT.

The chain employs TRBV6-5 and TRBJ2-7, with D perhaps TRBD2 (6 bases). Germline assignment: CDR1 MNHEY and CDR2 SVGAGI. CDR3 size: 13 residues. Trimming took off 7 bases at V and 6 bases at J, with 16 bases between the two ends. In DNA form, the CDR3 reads TGTGCCAGCATCCCACTGGCGGGGTGCGAGCAGTACGTC. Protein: CASIPLAGCEQYV.

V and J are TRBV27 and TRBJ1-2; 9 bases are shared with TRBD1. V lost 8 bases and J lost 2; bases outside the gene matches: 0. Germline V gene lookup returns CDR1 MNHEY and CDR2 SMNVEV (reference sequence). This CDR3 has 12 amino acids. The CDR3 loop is CASGTGNYGYTF. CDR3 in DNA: TGTGCCAGCGGGACAGGGAACTATGGCTACACCTTC.

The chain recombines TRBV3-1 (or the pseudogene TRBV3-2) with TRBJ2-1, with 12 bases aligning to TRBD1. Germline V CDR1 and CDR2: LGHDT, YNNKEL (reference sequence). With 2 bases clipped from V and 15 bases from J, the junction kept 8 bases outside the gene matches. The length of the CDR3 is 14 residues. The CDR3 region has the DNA TGTGCCAGCAGCCAATGGGACAGGGGGCAAGGTCCGTTCTTC. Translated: CASSQWDRGQGPFF.

The CDR3: CASSLFSVNTEAFF. CDR3 in DNA: TGCGCCAGCAGCTTGTTTTCAGTTAACACTGAAGCTTTCTTT. The chain is built from TRBV5-1 and TRBJ1-1, with D unclear. The CDR3 spans 14 residues. V shed 1 base and J shed 2 bases, with 9 bases lying between them. In germline, CDR1 is SGHRS, CDR2 YFSETQ.

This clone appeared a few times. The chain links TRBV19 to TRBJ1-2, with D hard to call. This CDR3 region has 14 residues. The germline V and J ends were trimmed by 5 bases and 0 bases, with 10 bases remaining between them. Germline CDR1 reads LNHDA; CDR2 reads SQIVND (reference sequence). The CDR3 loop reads CASSLTETNYGYTF. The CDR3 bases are TGTGCCAGTAGTCTAACCGAGACTAACTATGGCTACACCTTC.

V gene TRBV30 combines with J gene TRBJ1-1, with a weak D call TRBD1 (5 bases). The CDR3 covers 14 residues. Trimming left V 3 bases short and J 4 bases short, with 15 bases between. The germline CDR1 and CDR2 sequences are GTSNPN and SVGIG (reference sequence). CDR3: CAWSQATGGTEAFF. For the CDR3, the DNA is TGTGCCTGGAGCCAAGCGACGGGGGGCACTGAAGCTTTCTTT.

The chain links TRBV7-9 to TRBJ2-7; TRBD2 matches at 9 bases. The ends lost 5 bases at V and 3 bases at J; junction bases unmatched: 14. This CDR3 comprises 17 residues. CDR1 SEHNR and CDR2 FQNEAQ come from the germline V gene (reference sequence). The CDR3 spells CASSGTATSGPYYEQYF. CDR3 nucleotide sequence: TGTGCCAGCAGCGGGACGGCGACTAGCGGACCCTACTACGAGCAGTACTTC.

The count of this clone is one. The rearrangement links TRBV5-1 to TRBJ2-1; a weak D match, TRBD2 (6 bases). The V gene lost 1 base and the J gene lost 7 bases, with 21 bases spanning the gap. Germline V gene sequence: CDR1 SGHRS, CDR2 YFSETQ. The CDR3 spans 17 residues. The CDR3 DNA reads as TGCGCCAGCAGCTTGTCAGTGGACGGGAGTCCGAGGAATGAGCAGTTCTTC. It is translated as CASSLSVDGSPRNEQFF.

CDR3 in amino acids: CASRKTEMNTEAFF. CDR3 in DNA: TGTGCCAGTCGAAAAACAGAAATGAACACTGAAGCTTTCTTT. The chain is built from TRBV19 and TRBJ1-1, with D unclear. Germline V gives CDR1 LNHDA, CDR2 SQIVND (reference sequence). V lost 8 bases and J lost 0, with 13 bases in between. The CDR3 loop spans 14 amino acids.

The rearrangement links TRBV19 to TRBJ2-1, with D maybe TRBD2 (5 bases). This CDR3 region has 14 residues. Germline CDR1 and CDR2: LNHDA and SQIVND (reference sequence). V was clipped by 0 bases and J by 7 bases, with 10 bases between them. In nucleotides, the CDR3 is TGTGCCAGTAGTATAGATGTCCGGAGGAATGAGCAGTTCTTC. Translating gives CASSIDVRRNEQFF.

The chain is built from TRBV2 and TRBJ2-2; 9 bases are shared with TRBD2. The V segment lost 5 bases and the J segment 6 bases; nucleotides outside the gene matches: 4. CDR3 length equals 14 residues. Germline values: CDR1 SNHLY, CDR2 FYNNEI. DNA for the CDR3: TGTGCCAGCAGTTACGAGCGGGAGGCCGGGGAGCTGTTTTTT. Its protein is CASSYEREAGELFF.

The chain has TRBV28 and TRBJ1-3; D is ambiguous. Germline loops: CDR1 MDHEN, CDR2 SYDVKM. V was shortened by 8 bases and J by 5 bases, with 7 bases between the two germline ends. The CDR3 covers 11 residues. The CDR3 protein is CASAYRNTIYF. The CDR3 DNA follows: TGTGCCAGCGCCTATAGAAACACCATATATTTT.

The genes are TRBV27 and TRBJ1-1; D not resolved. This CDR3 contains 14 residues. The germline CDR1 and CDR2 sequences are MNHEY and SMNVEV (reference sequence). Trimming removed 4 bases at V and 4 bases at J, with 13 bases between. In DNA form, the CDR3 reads TGTGCCAGCAGTTCACCGGGTGGAGGCACTGAAGCTTTCTTT. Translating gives CASSSPGGGTEAFF.

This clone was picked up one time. The CDR3 spells CATSLGPGNYGYTF. The CDR3, as DNA: TGTGCCACCAGCCTAGGGCCAGGGAACTATGGCTACACCTTC. This rearrangement joins TRBV24-1 to TRBJ1-2, with D maybe TRBD1 (5 bases). The CDR3 totals 14 residues. Germline assignment: CDR1 KGHDR and CDR2 SFDVKD. V gave up 7 bases and J gave up 2 bases, with 13 bases separating them.

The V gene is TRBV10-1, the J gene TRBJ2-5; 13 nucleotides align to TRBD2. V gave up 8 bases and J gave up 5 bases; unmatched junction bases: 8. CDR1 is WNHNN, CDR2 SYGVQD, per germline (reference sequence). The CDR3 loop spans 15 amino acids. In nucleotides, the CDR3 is TGCGCCAGCTCCGCCGGGACTAGCGGGGCGGAGACCCAGTACTTC. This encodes CASSAGTSGAETQYF.

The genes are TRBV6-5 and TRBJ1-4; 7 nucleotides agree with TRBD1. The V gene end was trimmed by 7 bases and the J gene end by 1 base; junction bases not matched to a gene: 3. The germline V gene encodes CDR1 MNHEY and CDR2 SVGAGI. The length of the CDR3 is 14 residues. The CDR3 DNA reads TGTGCCAGCAAGTACAGGGGAACTAATGAAAAACTGTTTTTT. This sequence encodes CASKYRGTNEKLFF.

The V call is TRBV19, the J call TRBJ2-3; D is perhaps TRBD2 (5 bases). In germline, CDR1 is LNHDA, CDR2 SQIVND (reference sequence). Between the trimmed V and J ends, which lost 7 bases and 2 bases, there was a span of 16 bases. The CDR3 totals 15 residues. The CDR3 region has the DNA TGTGCCAGTATAAGTGGGAGAGGTGTCACAGATACGCAGTATTTT. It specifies CASISGRGVTDTQYF. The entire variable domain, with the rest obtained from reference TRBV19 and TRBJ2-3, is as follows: DGGITQSPKYLFRKEGQNVTLSCEQNLNHDAMYWYRQDPGQGLRLIYYSQIVNDFQKGDIAEGYSVSREKKESFPLTVTSAQKNPTAFYLCASISGRGVTDTQYFGPGTRLTVL.

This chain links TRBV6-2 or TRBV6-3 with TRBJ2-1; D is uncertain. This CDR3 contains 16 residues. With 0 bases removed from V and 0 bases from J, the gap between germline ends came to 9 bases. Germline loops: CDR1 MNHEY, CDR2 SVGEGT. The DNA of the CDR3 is TGTGCCAGCAGTTACTCCGAACAGAGCTCCTACAATGAGCAGTTCTTC. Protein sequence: CASSYSEQSSYNEQFF.

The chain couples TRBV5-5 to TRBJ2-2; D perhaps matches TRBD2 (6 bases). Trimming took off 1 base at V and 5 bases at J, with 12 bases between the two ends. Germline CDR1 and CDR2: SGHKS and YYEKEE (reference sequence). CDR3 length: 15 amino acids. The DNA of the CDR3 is TGTGCCAGCAGCTTGCAGGCAGGGAGGACCGGGGAGCTGTTTTTT. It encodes CASSLQAGRTGELFF. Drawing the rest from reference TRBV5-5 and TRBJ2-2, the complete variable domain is DAGVTQSPTHLIKTRGQQVTLRCSPISGHKSVSWYQQVLGQGPQFIFQYYEKEERGRGNFPDRFSARQFPNYSSELNVNALLLGDSALYLCASSLQAGRTGELFFGEGSRLTVL.